Each of the 9 T cell receptor beta chains below was sequenced from the same sample in a study of blood T cells in healthy people across ages. A sample-barcoded 5' primer and a J-beta primer mix were used in a second PCR of about 7 to 12 cycles. TCRdb re-called the 5' RACE reads through MiXCR, storing one row per CDR3 protein. The table lists 1,800,000 or so distinct CDR3 sequences, roughly two fifths of them singletons. The sample comprised blood. The receptors derive from a human donor in good health.

The table lists this clonotype with a few counts. The chain recombines TRBV20-1 with TRBJ1-6; possible D gene TRBD1, 6 bases. Per germline, CDR1 DFQATT and CDR2 SNEGSKA (reference sequence). Trimming pared 6 bases from V and 9 bases from J, leaving 21 bases between. The CDR3 is 15 residues long. As DNA, the CDR3 is TGCAGTGCATCCCCTCCCGGGACAAGGTTTTCACCCCTCCACTTT. Amino acids: CSASPPGTRFSPLHF.

V is TRBV20-1 and J is TRBJ2-5; possible D gene TRBD2, 7 bases. CDR3 size: 16 residues. V lost 0 bases, J lost 2 bases, and 16 bases lay in between. Per germline, CDR1 DFQATT and CDR2 SNEGSKA (reference sequence). CDR3 amino acids: CSARDLAGASQETQYF. CDR3 nucleotide sequence: TGCAGTGCTAGAGATTTGGCGGGGGCCTCACAAGAGACCCAGTACTTC.

The sample holds a few counts of this clonotype. This chain connects TRBV7-2 to TRBJ1-6, with unresolved D. This CDR3 contains 17 residues. In germline, CDR1 is SGHTA, CDR2 FQGNSA. V was pared by 0 bases and J by 0 bases, with 9 bases between. The CDR3 spells CASSLARLSSYNSPLHF. The CDR3 coding sequence is TGTGCCAGCAGCTTAGCCCGACTGAGCTCCTATAATTCACCCCTCCACTTT.

The chain combines TRBV28 with TRBJ1-4; 9 nucleotides line up with TRBD1. The CDR3 runs 15 residues. Unmatched junction bases numbered 3, after V lost 4 bases and J lost 3 bases. The germline V gene has CDR1 MDHEN and CDR2 SYDVKM. The CDR3 DNA reads as TGTGCCAGCAGTTACAGGGGGCGGGCTAATGAAAAACTGTTTTTT. This sequence encodes CASSYRGRANEKLFF.

Written as DNA, the CDR3 is TGCAGTGCTACCAACCCGGACGGGAACTCCGGAAACACCATATATTTT. Amino acid sequence: CSATNPDGNSGNTIYF. This chain links TRBV20-1 with TRBJ1-3, with D uncertain. The CDR3 runs 16 residues. Deletions cut 4 bases from V and 4 bases from J, with 20 bases between. From germline, CDR1 is DFQATT and CDR2 SNEGSKA (reference sequence).

This clonotype appeared many times. The chain links TRBV7-2 to TRBJ2-1, with 11 bases lining up with TRBD2. With 4 bases clipped from V and 6 bases from J, the junction kept 5 bases outside the gene matches. The V gene's germline CDR1 is SGHTA and CDR2 FQGNSA. This CDR3 has 15 amino acids. Here the CDR3 reads CASSYSGGAFNEQFF. CDR3 nucleotides: TGTGCCAGCAGCTATAGCGGGGGGGCGTTCAATGAGCAGTTCTTC.

The V call is TRBV12-3 or TRBV12-4, the J call TRBJ2-5; TRBD1 is a possible D gene (6 bases). The J call is uncertain, as TRBJ2-7 better fits the DNA end. This CDR3 comprises 15 residues. The CDR3 reads CASSQIQGSFYEQYF. CDR3 nucleotides: TGTGCCAGCAGCCAAATACAGGGCTCGTTTTACGAGCAGTACTTC.

As concerns this clonotype: A much larger clone is a single base away; this may be a read error. The V gene is TRBV7-9, the J gene TRBJ1-6, with a tentative D call TRBD1 (6 bases). Germline lookup yields CDR1 SEHNR and CDR2 FQNEAQ (reference sequence). Trimming took off 1 base at V and 10 bases at J, with 11 bases between the two ends. CDR3 length: 14 residues. Written as DNA, the CDR3 is TGTGCCAGCAGCTTAGACAGGGTATACTCACCCCTCCACTTT. Translated: CASSLDRVYSPLHF.

The chain employs TRBV20-1 and TRBJ2-4, with a possible D match to TRBD2 (6 bases). The end of the DNA aligns better with TRBJ2-7, so the J call may be wrong. The CDR3 totals 14 residues. From germline, CDR1 is DFQATT and CDR2 SNEGSKA (reference sequence). CDR3 amino acids: CSASKAGLRNEQYF. The DNA of the CDR3 is TGCAGTGCTAGCAAAGCGGGCTTAAGGAACGAGCAGTACTTC.